This T cell receptor beta chain was sequenced in a study of T cell responses to AZD1222 COVID-19 vaccine. A few counts support this clone. Clones were read by immunoSEQ multiplex PCR, and TCRdb kept only the in-frame ones, dropping some. The data contain approximately 130,000 clones, nearly 90% of them singletons. The V segment lost 6 bases and the J segment 3 bases; nucleotides outside the gene matches: 4. The length of the CDR3 is 14 residues. The germline gives CDR1 SNHLY, CDR2 FYNNEI. V and J are TRBV2 and TRBJ1-2, with TRBD1 identical over 10 bases. The input for sequencing was peripheral blood, taken 28 days after the second AZD1222 dose. The receptor was derived from an adult who received the AZD1222 COVID-19 vaccine. In DNA, the CDR3 is TGTGCCAGCAGGGCGGGACAGGGGTACTATGGCTACACCTTC. This gives the protein CASRAGQGYYGYTF.